The 15 T cell receptor beta chains below come from one sample, sequenced in a study of somatic mutations in cytotoxic T cells in rheumatoid arthritis. Profiling relied on immunoSEQ multiplex PCR, and the TCRdb table lists in-frame clones only, not all of them. The data contain roughly 20,000 clones, around four fifths of them singletons. The sample was CD8+ T cells sorted from blood. Receptors originate from a woman aged 55-70 years in good health.

This sequence joins TRBV6-5 and TRBJ2-6; D possibly uses TRBD1 or TRBD2 (5 bases each). CDR1 MNHEY and CDR2 SVGAGI come from the germline V gene. V was trimmed by 7 bases and J by 4 bases, leaving 11 bases between them. The CDR3 extends over 14 amino acids. The DNA for the CDR3 is TGTGCCAGCAAGGGGACCGTGGGGGCCAACGTCCTGACTTTC. It specifies CASKGTVGANVLTF.

There are a few counts of this clone. This chain uses TRBV6-4 with TRBJ2-1; 7 bases are shared with TRBD1. Germline CDR1 and CDR2: MRHNA and SNTAGT. This CDR3 contains 14 residues. V was clipped by 2 bases and J by 7 bases; unmatched bases: 5. Written as DNA, the CDR3 is TGTGCCAGCAGTGACGGGGCAGGGGGAAATGAGCAGTTCTTC. It codes for CASSDGAGGNEQFF.

The rearrangement joins TRBV15 to TRBJ1-1; the D is unclear. Germline lookup yields CDR1 LNHNV and CDR2 YYDKDF (reference sequence). The CDR3 loop spans 15 amino acids. Trimming stripped 5 bases from V and 3 bases from J, with 16 bases between. DNA of the CDR3: TGTGCCACCAGCTTTCGTCCGGAGGCGGACACTGAAGCTTTCTTT. Translation: CATSFRPEADTEAFF.

The chain carries TRBV11-2 and TRBJ2-1; D not certain. Deletions cut 3 bases from V and 3 bases from J, with 15 bases between. This CDR3 has 16 amino acids. Germline assignment: CDR1 SGHAT and CDR2 FQNNGV. This chain's CDR3 is CASSLSRRSLYNEQFF. The CDR3 coding sequence is TGTGCCAGCAGCTTGTCTCGCCGGTCGCTCTACAATGAGCAGTTCTTC.

On this clone itself: Different DNA sequences within this sample yield the same CDR3. The gene calls are TRBV5-4 and TRBJ2-1; 8 positions match TRBD2. This CDR3 has 15 amino acids. Trimming cost V 1 base and J 2 bases; bases outside gene matches: 2. Germline lookup yields CDR1 SGHNT and CDR2 YYREEE (reference sequence). In DNA form, the CDR3 reads TGTGCCAGCAGCTTGAGGCGGGAGGCCTACAATGAGCAGTTCTTC. Amino acid sequence: CASSLRREAYNEQFF.

This clone was observed a few times. The chain employs TRBV7-8 and TRBJ2-7; 9 bases are a match to TRBD2. Germline values: CDR1 SGHVS, CDR2 FQNEAQ. This CDR3 is 15 amino acids long. J was trimmed by 3 bases and V by 1 base; bases with no gene match: 4. CDR3 loop: CASSLETSGLYEQYF. CDR3 bases: TGTGCCAGCAGCTTAGAGACTAGCGGCCTCTACGAGCAGTACTTC.

CDR3 in amino acids: CASSPAGTGYEQYF. The CDR3 coding sequence is TGTGCCAGTAGCCCGGCAGGGACCGGTTACGAGCAGTACTTC. V is TRBV19 and J is TRBJ2-7; either TRBD1 or TRBD2 may fit D (5 bases each). Germline V lookup: CDR1 LNHDA, CDR2 SQIVND (reference sequence). V was pared by 6 bases and J by 4 bases, with 16 bases between. The CDR3 loop spans 14 amino acids.

The CDR3 sequence: CAWSVQGVSYEQYF. CDR3 DNA sequence: TGTGCCTGGAGCGTCCAGGGGGTCTCCTACGAGCAGTACTTC. This rearrangement joins TRBV30 to TRBJ2-7, with 7 positions matching TRBD1. The trim removed 3 bases at V and 0 bases at J, leaving 5 bases unmatched. CDR3 size: 14 residues. Per germline, CDR1 GTSNPN and CDR2 SVGIG (reference sequence).

The rearrangement links TRBV19 to TRBJ2-7; D possibly corresponds to TRBD1 (6 bases). There are 13 residues in the CDR3. Trimming took 11 bases from V and 1 from J, leaving 15 bases between them. The germline V gene encodes CDR1 LNHDA and CDR2 SQIVND (reference sequence). The CDR3 nucleotides read TGTGCCGGCCCCTCCCAGGGGTCCTACGAGCAGTACTTC. It specifies CAGPSQGSYEQYF.

The sample holds a few counts of this clone. V and J are TRBV7-9 and TRBJ1-1; weak D call: TRBD1 (5 bases). The V gene's germline CDR1 is SEHNR and CDR2 FQNEAQ (reference sequence). V lost 4 bases and J lost 5, with 8 bases in between. The CDR3 is 12 amino acids. The DNA for the CDR3 is TGTGCCAGCAGCTCGGGGGGGACTGAAGCTTTCTTT. Protein sequence: CASSSGGTEAFF.

V usage is TRBV30 and J usage is TRBJ1-4; TRBD1 matches at 10 bases. From germline, CDR1 is GTSNPN and CDR2 SVGIG (reference sequence). This CDR3 has 16 amino acids. J lost 7 bases, V lost 2 bases, and 10 bases had no gene match. The CDR3 sequence is CAWSPTHRDRGEKLFF. As DNA, the CDR3 is TGTGCCTGGAGTCCGACCCACCGGGACAGGGGTGAAAAACTGTTTTTT.

The chain joins TRBV27 to TRBJ2-7, with TRBD1 identical over 8 bases. V lost 7 bases to trimming and J lost 2 bases; unmatched junction nucleotides: 13. Germline lookup yields CDR1 MNHEY and CDR2 SMNVEV (reference sequence). The CDR3 runs 16 residues. The DNA for the CDR3 is TGTGCCAGCATTCCCCCCCGGGACAGGACTGCCTACGAGCAGTACTTC. Encoded protein: CASIPPRDRTAYEQYF.

The rearrangement uses TRBV2 and TRBJ1-2; TRBD1 is a possible D gene (5 bases). The CDR3 extends over 12 amino acids. From germline, CDR1 is SNHLY and CDR2 FYNNEI. The V gene lost 4 bases and the J gene lost 4 bases, with 7 bases spanning the gap. In DNA form, the CDR3 reads TGTGCCAGCAGTGGACAGCGCTATGGCTACACCTTC. Encoded protein: CASSGQRYGYTF.

This clone was counted only a few times. The chain couples TRBV2 to TRBJ2-7; 8 bases fit TRBD1. J gave up 6 bases and V 3 bases, and 1 base lay outside the gene matches. Germline values: CDR1 SNHLY, CDR2 FYNNEI. The CDR3 totals 12 residues. CDR3 in amino acids: CASSETGVEQYF. In DNA, the CDR3 is TGTGCCAGCAGTGAGACAGGGGTCGAGCAGTACTTC.

The chain uses TRBV5-5 and TRBJ1-4; possible D gene TRBD1, 6 bases. CDR3 size: 17 residues. Germline CDR1 and CDR2: SGHKS and YYEKEE (reference sequence). V was pared by 1 base and J by 2 bases, with 15 bases between. The CDR3 sequence: CASSLRQAPDTNEKLFF. The CDR3 bases are TGTGCCAGCAGCTTGAGACAGGCCCCAGATACTAATGAAAAACTGTTTTTT. The full variable domain, in which reference TRBV5-5 and TRBJ1-4 provide the parts outside the CDR3, is DAGVTQSPTHLIKTRGQQVTLRCSPISGHKSVSWYQQVLGQGPQFIFQYYEKEERGRGNFPDRFSARQFPNYSSELNVNALLLGDSALYLCASSLRQAPDTNEKLFFGSGTQLSVL.